A selection of T cell receptor beta chains follows, all from one sample in a study of Graves' ophthalmopathy and Graves' hyperthyroidism. A single record per CDR3 protein comes from TCRdb applying MiXCR to the multiplex PCR reads. The sample holds 650,000 to 900,000 distinct CDR3 sequences; roughly two fifths are singletons and the top ten take approximately 43%. The source material was peripheral blood. Receptor source: an adult man with Graves' ophthalmopathy. CDR3s include the opening cysteine and the closing phenylalanine or tryptophan. A D gene is named only where the DNA matches it firmly. Clone size is given for some rows only: seen once, a few or many times, or a class if the clone is expanded.

J: TRBJ2-7
D: TRBD2
size: few
V: TRBV4-3
DNA: TGCGCCAGCAGCCAGCGGGGGGACTCCTACGAGCAGTACTTC
CDR3: CASSQRGDSYEQYF

J: TRBJ2-7
D: NA
size: NA
V: TRBV29-1
DNA: TGCAGCTTAGTAGGGGAACAGGGTCTCGAGCAGTACTTC
CDR3: CSLVGEQGLEQYF

J: TRBJ1-2
D: NA
size: few
V: TRBV20-1
DNA: TGCAGTGCTATACAAAGATATGGCTACACCTTC
CDR3: CSAIQRYGYTF

J: TRBJ2-1
D: NA
size: NA
V: TRBV24-1
DNA: TGTGCCACCAGTGATCTAGGATACAATGAGCAGTTCTTC
CDR3: CATSDLGYNEQFF

J: TRBJ1-6
D: NA
size: many
V: TRBV2
DNA: TGTGCCAGCAGTGAAGGGACGGGATATCCCCTCCACTTT
CDR3: CASSEGTGYPLHF

J: TRBJ1-1
D: NA
size: few
V: TRBV20-1
DNA: TGCAGTGCTACCGCGGGGGCCAACACTGAAGCTTTCTTT
CDR3: CSATAGANTEAFF

J: TRBJ1-5
D: NA
size: many
V: TRBV10-3
DNA: TGTGCCATCAGTGGGGCAGATAGCAATCAGCCCCAGCATTTT
CDR3: CAISGADSNQPQHF

J: TRBJ1-6
D: TRBD1
size: NA
V: TRBV2
DNA: TGTGCCAGCAAGGCAGGGGGGAGCTCCTATAATCCACCCCTCCACTTT
CDR3: CASKAGGSSYNPPLHF

J: TRBJ2-5
D: NA
size: few
V: TRBV9
DNA: TGTGCCAGCAGCATAGGACTAGGGGGCTCTCTGTGGTCCCAGTACTTC
CDR3: CASSIGLGGSLWSQYF

J: TRBJ1-2
D: NA
size: few
V: TRBV2
DNA: TGTGCCAGCGCGGGACCTACTAACTATGGCTACACCTTC
CDR3: CASAGPTNYGYTF

J: TRBJ1-1
D: NA
size: many
V: TRBV9
DNA: TGTGCCAGCAGTGCGACAGGAAACACTGAAGCTTTCTTT
CDR3: CASSATGNTEAFF

J: TRBJ2-5
D: NA
size: NA
V: TRBV10-3
DNA: TGTGCCATCAGTGGGGGCCACACGCGATTCCAAGAGACCCAGTACTTC
CDR3: CAISGGHTRFQETQYF

J: TRBJ1-5
D: TRBD1
size: NA
V: TRBV24-1
DNA: TGTGCCAGCAGTGTTTTAGGGGGCGAGCAGCCCCAGCATTTT
CDR3: CASSVLGGEQPQHF

J: TRBJ2-7
D: TRBD2
size: NA
V: TRBV25-1
DNA: TGTGCCAGCAGTTTGACCGGCGCGGGAGCGGGAGGGTCCTACGAGCAGTACTTC
CDR3: CASSLTGAGAGGSYEQYF

J: TRBJ2-7
D: TRBD1
size: few
V: TRBV7-9
DNA: TGTGCCAGCAGCCCAAGAGGGGGGACAGGGGTCCACGAGCAGTACTTC
CDR3: CASSPRGGTGVHEQYF

J: TRBJ2-2
D: TRBD1
size: few
V: TRBV12-3/TRBV12-4
DNA: TGTGCCAGCTGTCAGGGGGCGTCCGGGGAGCTGTTTTTT
CDR3: CASCQGASGELFF

J: TRBJ2-7
D: NA
size: many
V: TRBV7-9
DNA: TGTGCCAGCAGCCCCCCCTTGACCGGAGAGCAGTACTTC
CDR3: CASSPPLTGEQYF

J: TRBJ1-1
D: NA
size: few
V: TRBV7-2
DNA: TGTGCCAGCAGTTTAGGGCCAGGGGATGTTGGAGGAGCTTTCTTT
CDR3: CASSLGPGDVGGAFF

J: TRBJ1-5
D: NA
size: few
V: TRBV24-1
DNA: TGTGCCAGCAGTCCCCACCTGTTTAGCAATCAGCCCCAGCATTTT
CDR3: CASSPHLFSNQPQHF

J: TRBJ1-4
D: NA
size: few
V: TRBV10-3
DNA: TGTGCCATTCGCCCGGGGGGGAAGGATGAAAAACTGTTTTTT
CDR3: CAIRPGGKDEKLFF

J: TRBJ2-5
D: NA
size: few
V: TRBV6-2/TRBV6-3
DNA: TGTGCCAGCAGTTATGTGGCGTTCACGGAGACCCAGTACTTC
CDR3: CASSYVAFTETQYF

J: TRBJ1-5
D: NA
size: NA
V: TRBV20-1
DNA: TGCAGTGCTGCGGGGAGTTATGGGGACAATCAGCCCCAGCATTTT
CDR3: CSAAGSYGDNQPQHF

J: TRBJ2-2
D: NA
size: few
V: TRBV19
DNA: TGTGCCAGTAGTAAATTCTTGGGACAGAACACCGGGGAGCTGTTTTTT
CDR3: CASSKFLGQNTGELFF

J: TRBJ1-4
D: TRBD1
size: NA
V: TRBV5-4
DNA: TGTGCCAGCAGCTCGGGACAGGCAGCTAATGAAAAACTGTTTTTT
CDR3: CASSSGQAANEKLFF

J: TRBJ1-1
D: NA
size: NA
V: TRBV7-9
DNA: TGTGCCAGCAGTTACCGGGGCGACCATGAGGCTGAAGCTTTCTTT
CDR3: CASSYRGDHEAEAFF

J: TRBJ1-2
D: NA
size: NA
V: TRBV10-3
DNA: TGTGCCATCAGTGACCGGGGTTTTGACTATGGCTACACCTTC
CDR3: CAISDRGFDYGYTF

J: TRBJ1-3
D: NA
size: many
V: TRBV2
DNA: TGTGCCAGCAGTGCTCGAGGCCTAAGCTCTGGAAACACCATATATTTT
CDR3: CASSARGLSSGNTIYF

J: TRBJ1-5
D: NA
size: NA
V: TRBV20-1
DNA: TGCAGTACGGGGGACATCTTGGTTCAGACCCAGCATTTT
CDR3: CSTGDILVQTQHF

J: TRBJ2-5
D: NA
size: NA
V: TRBV5-5
DNA: TGTGCCAGCAGCTTGATAGGTGCTCATGAGACCCAGTACTTC
CDR3: CASSLIGAHETQYF

J: TRBJ2-6
D: NA
size: NA
V: TRBV10-3
DNA: TGTGCCAGCAGTTACGTAGGGGCCAACGTCCTGACTTTC
CDR3: CASSYVGANVLTF

J: TRBJ1-1
D: NA
size: few
V: TRBV5-1
DNA: TGCGCCAGCAGCTTGAAGCAGGGAGGAAAGAACACTGAAGCTTTCTTT
CDR3: CASSLKQGGKNTEAFF

J: TRBJ2-7
D: NA
size: NA
V: TRBV29-1
DNA: TGCAGCGTTGAAGGAGGGGGATACCAAGAGCAGTACTTC
CDR3: CSVEGGGYQEQYF

J: TRBJ2-7
D: NA
size: NA
V: TRBV11-2
DNA: TGTGCCAGCAGCTTATTCAGGAGCGCCTACGAGCAGTACTTC
CDR3: CASSLFRSAYEQYF

J: TRBJ1-2
D: NA
size: many
V: TRBV7-2
DNA: TGTGCCAGCAGCGTAGTTCTCGGGACCCGCGGCTACACCTTC
CDR3: CASSVVLGTRGYTF

J: TRBJ2-7
D: TRBD1
size: few
V: TRBV25-1
DNA: TGTGCCAGCAGCCTGACCGGGACAGAAAGCTCCTACGAGCAGTACTTC
CDR3: CASSLTGTESSYEQYF

J: TRBJ2-7
D: TRBD1
size: few
V: TRBV29-1
DNA: TGCAGCGTTGAAGAGGGGGGACAGGGGATAGAGTACTTC
CDR3: CSVEEGGQGIEYF

J: TRBJ1-6
D: NA
size: NA
V: TRBV10-3
DNA: TGTGCCATCAGTGAGTCCTTGGACAGCCTATTTTCACCCCTCCACTTT
CDR3: CAISESLDSLFSPLHF

J: TRBJ1-2
D: NA
size: NA
V: TRBV29-1
DNA: TGCAGCGCCAAGACTAGCGGATTCCAACGCTATGGCTACACCTTC
CDR3: CSAKTSGFQRYGYTF

J: TRBJ2-5
D: NA
size: NA
V: TRBV20-1
DNA: TGCAGTGCTAGAGCCCCCCACTCGCAAGAGACCCAGTACTTC
CDR3: CSARAPHSQETQYF

J: TRBJ2-3
D: NA
size: NA
V: TRBV10-2
DNA: TGCGCCAGCATAACGTCCACAGGAAGGACAGATACGCAGTATTTT
CDR3: CASITSTGRTDTQYF

J: TRBJ2-2
D: NA
size: NA
V: TRBV10-3
DNA: TGTGCCAGCAGTCCCCGCTTAGGCACCGGGGAGCTGTTTTTT
CDR3: CASSPRLGTGELFF

J: TRBJ2-5
D: TRBD1
size: NA
V: TRBV29-1
DNA: TGCAGCCCCGACAGGGTGTACCAAGAGACCCAGTACTTC
CDR3: CSPDRVYQETQYF

J: TRBJ1-2
D: NA
size: many
V: TRBV19
DNA: TGTGCCAGTAGTGAGACAGTGCTCTATGGCTACACCTTC
CDR3: CASSETVLYGYTF